These 25 T cell receptor beta chains came from one sample sequenced in a study of blood T cell repertoires in COVID-19. Clones were sequenced by immunoSEQ multiplex PCR, and TCRdb holds only the in-frame ones, with some missing. The sample gives about 130,000 clones, more than 70% of which show up once; around 3.6% is in the top ten. Sequenced material: peripheral blood. These receptors came from an older woman with acute or convalescent COVID-19.

The CDR3 here is CASSESLAGGGTGELFF. CDR3 sequence (DNA): TGCGCCAGCAGTGAAAGTCTAGCGGGAGGCGGCACCGGGGAGCTGTTTTTT. V and J are TRBV10-1 and TRBJ2-2; 11 bases fit TRBD2. The V and J ends lost 3 bases and 4 bases, in that order; junction bases with no gene match: 7. Germline V gene lookup returns CDR1 WNHNN and CDR2 SYGVQD (reference sequence). This CDR3 region has 17 residues.

This chain connects TRBV15 to TRBJ1-1; D might be TRBD1 (5 bases). The CDR3 loop spans 13 amino acids. Germline V CDR1 and CDR2: LNHNV, YYDKDF (reference sequence). V was shortened by 6 bases and J by 3 bases, with 11 bases between the two germline ends. The CDR3 DNA reads as TGTGCCACCAGGCTGTGGGGGGACACTGAAGCTTTCTTT. Translation gives CATRLWGDTEAFF.

The rearrangement links TRBV11-3 to TRBJ1-1; TRBD1 matches at 9 bases. Germline trimming cut 5 bases from V and 5 bases from J; bases unmatched to any gene: 6. CDR1 is SGHNT, CDR2 YENEEA, per germline. The CDR3 has 14 amino acids. CDR3 sequence: CASSRGQGLTEAFF. The CDR3 DNA follows: TGTGCCAGCAGCCGGGGACAGGGTTTGACTGAAGCTTTCTTT. The full variable domain, with the rest looked up from reference TRBV11-3 and TRBJ1-1, is EAGVVQSPRYKIIEKKQPVAFWCNPISGHNTLYWYLQNLGQGPELLIRYENEEAVDDSQLPKDRFSAERLKGVDSTLKIQPAELGDSAVYLCASSRGQGLTEAFFGQGTRLTVV.

V is TRBV18 and J is TRBJ1-2, with D perhaps TRBD1 (5 bases). The V end lost 2 bases, the J end lost 7 bases, and 14 bases lay between the germline ends. In germline, CDR1 is KGHSH, CDR2 LQKENI. There are 14 residues in the CDR3. The CDR3 protein is CASSPSAGLGGYTF. The DNA for the CDR3 is TGTGCCAGCTCACCATCGGCAGGGCTGGGTGGCTACACCTTC.

The CDR3 protein is CASSDLLATNEKLFF. The CDR3 DNA reads TGTGCCAGCAGTGATCTACTCGCAACTAATGAAAAACTGTTTTTT. This sequence joins TRBV2 and TRBJ1-4; unclear D gene. CDR1 is SNHLY, CDR2 FYNNEI, per germline. Trimming removed 3 bases at V and 0 bases at J, with 8 bases between. The CDR3 has 15 amino acids.

The chain has TRBV28 and TRBJ2-2, with 8 bases fitting TRBD1. The CDR3 is made up of 17 amino acids. Germline CDR1 is MDHEN and CDR2 is SYDVKM. V shed 6 bases and J 2 bases; nucleotides not matched to a gene: 11. CDR3 nucleotides: TGTGCCAGCAGAAACCAACAGGGGGAGCTAAACACCGGGGAGCTGTTTTTT. It specifies CASRNQQGELNTGELFF. The complete variable domain, with remaining parts taken from reference TRBV28 and TRBJ2-2, reads DVKVTQSSRYLVKRTGEKVFLECVQDMDHENMFWYRQDPGLGLRLIYFSYDVKMKEKGDIPEGYSVSREKKERFSLILESASTNQTSMYLCASRNQQGELNTGELFFGEGSRLTVL.

This rearrangement joins TRBV7-9 to TRBJ2-7; maybe TRBD2 (5 bases). Germline V gene sequence: CDR1 SEHNR, CDR2 FQNEAQ (reference sequence). This CDR3 comprises 12 residues. V was cut by 4 bases and J by 6 bases, with 10 bases left in between. The CDR3 DNA sequence: TGTGCCAGCAGCTCTAGCTGGGGCGAGCAGTACTTC. Protein: CASSSSWGEQYF.

This chain joins TRBV28 and TRBJ2-3, with 11 bases aligning to TRBD2. V shed 7 bases and J 5 bases; nucleotides not matched to a gene: 11. The CDR3 is 16 residues long. CDR1 is MDHEN, CDR2 SYDVKM, per germline. In nucleotides, the CDR3 is TGTGCCAGCATTCCCGGGATAGCGGGAGGGCAAGATACGCAGTATTTT. It translates to CASIPGIAGGQDTQYF.

The gene calls are TRBV18 and TRBJ1-1; weak D call: TRBD1 (5 bases). This CDR3 spans 13 amino acids. The V and J ends lost 8 bases and 2 bases respectively, with 12 bases between them. CDR1 and CDR2 from the germline V gene are KGHSH and LQKENI. Here the CDR3 DNA reads TGTGCCAGCACAGGACAACCCAACACTGAAGCTTTCTTT. It is translated as CASTGQPNTEAFF.

The chain employs TRBV6-5 and TRBJ2-1; 10 positions match TRBD2. V shed 4 bases and J 12 bases; nucleotides not matched to a gene: 6. This CDR3 is 13 amino acids long. CDR1 and CDR2 (germline): MNHEY, SVGAGI. The CDR3 is CASSSPGLAWQFF. CDR3 DNA: TGTGCCAGCAGTTCCCCGGGACTAGCGTGGCAGTTCTTC.

This chain joins TRBV5-1 and TRBJ2-1; the D gene is possibly TRBD2 (5 bases). This CDR3 comprises 13 residues. Germline V gene data show CDR1 as SGHRS and CDR2 as YFSETQ. V lost 4 bases and J lost 6, with 11 bases in between. The CDR3: CASSLSLGNEQFF. Here the CDR3 DNA reads TGCGCCAGCAGCCTGTCACTAGGCAATGAGCAGTTCTTC.

The chain has TRBV2 and TRBJ2-3, with 11 bases aligning to TRBD2. V was clipped by 4 bases and J by 5 bases; unmatched bases: 5. Germline CDR1 reads SNHLY; CDR2 reads FYNNEI. The CDR3 contains 15 residues. The CDR3 loop is CASSVVLAGEDTQYF. The CDR3 DNA follows: TGTGCCAGCAGTGTGGTACTAGCGGGAGAAGATACGCAGTATTTT.

The chain has TRBV4-1 and TRBJ1-5; D is uncertain. Trimming stripped 0 bases from V and 5 bases from J, with 11 bases between. Looked up from germline, CDR1 is MGHRA and CDR2 is YSYEKL. The CDR3 contains 15 residues. CDR3 loop: CASSQDPQVDQPQHF. The CDR3 nucleotides are TGCGCCAGCAGCCAAGATCCGCAGGTAGATCAGCCCCAGCATTTT.

V is TRBV5-1 and J is TRBJ2-1; 8 bases align to TRBD2. CDR1 is SGHRS, CDR2 YFSETQ, per germline. The CDR3 loop spans 13 amino acids. CDR3 residues: CASGLERYNEQFF. As DNA, the CDR3 is TGCGCGTCGGGACTAGAAAGGTACAATGAGCAGTTCTTC. Supplemented by reference TRBV5-1 and TRBJ2-1, the full variable domain reads KAGVTQTPRYLIKTRGQQVTLSCSPISGHRSVSWYQQTPGQGLQFLFEYFSETQRNKGNFPGRFSGRQFSNSRSEMNVSTLELGDSALYLCASGLERYNEQFFGPGTRLTVL.

This clone showed up just once. The V call is TRBV24-1, the J call TRBJ2-1, with D perhaps TRBD2 (6 bases). Germline CDR1 reads KGHDR; CDR2 reads SFDVKD. The CDR3 is 19 amino acids. The V end lost 3 bases, the J end lost 4 bases, and 24 bases lay between the germline ends. Here the CDR3 DNA reads TGTGCCACCAGTGATCCCGGAGGGCCCGGTGACCTAGAGTACAATGAGCAGTTCTTC. Encoded protein: CATSDPGGPGDLEYNEQFF.

The chain links TRBV19 to TRBJ1-2, with D perhaps TRBD1 (5 bases). CDR1 LNHDA and CDR2 SQIVND come from the germline V gene (reference sequence). The CDR3 is made up of 14 amino acids. V was clipped by 5 bases and J by 8 bases, with 18 bases between them. CDR3 region: CASSSPNRSRGYTF. In nucleotides, the CDR3 is TGTGCCAGTAGTTCGCCTAACAGGAGTAGGGGCTACACCTTC.

The chain recombines TRBV5-1 with TRBJ2-5; D ambiguous. With 4 bases removed from V and 1 base from J, the gap between germline ends came to 11 bases. This CDR3 has 14 residues. The germline CDR1 and CDR2 sequences are SGHRS and YFSETQ. CDR3 region: CASSGGTPQETQYF. The CDR3 DNA reads as TGCGCCAGCAGCGGCGGCACTCCCCAAGAGACCCAGTACTTC.

V and J are TRBV5-1 and TRBJ1-2; D is unclear. This CDR3 comprises 15 residues. The V and J ends lost 6 bases and 0 bases respectively, with 15 bases between them. CDR1 is SGHRS, CDR2 YFSETQ, per germline. In DNA, the CDR3 is TGCGCCAGCACTCGGGAAGGGAGGACTAACTATGGCTACACCTTC. It translates to CASTREGRTNYGYTF.

The chain recombines TRBV11-3 with TRBJ2-1; 8 bases match TRBD2. The CDR3 runs 19 residues. From germline, CDR1 is SGHNT and CDR2 YENEEA. The junction had 12 bases not matched to a gene; V was cut back by 1 base and J by 1 base. In nucleotides, the CDR3 is TGTGCCAGCAGCTTAGCAAGTGGCAGCGGGAGTCCGTCCTACAATGAGCAGTTCTTC. Amino acids: CASSLASGSGSPSYNEQFF.

This chain uses TRBV28 with TRBJ1-2, with 7 bases that match TRBD1. The CDR3 extends over 14 amino acids. Germline lookup yields CDR1 MDHEN and CDR2 SYDVKM. J lost 0 bases, V lost 2 bases, and 0 bases had no gene match. The chain's CDR3 is CASSLGQANYGYTF. CDR3 DNA: TGTGCCAGCAGTTTAGGACAGGCTAACTATGGCTACACCTTC.

V is TRBV11-1 and J is TRBJ2-1; 11 bases fit TRBD2. The CDR3 extends over 16 amino acids. Trimming at V came to 5 bases and at J to 3 bases, leaving 6 bases not matched to a gene. Germline CDR1 and CDR2: SGHAT and FQDESV (reference sequence). The CDR3 DNA reads TGTGCCAGCAGCCTTAGCGGGAGGGGCCTCTACAATGAGCAGTTCTTC. The encoded protein is CASSLSGRGLYNEQFF.

V and J are TRBV19 and TRBJ1-5; 8 positions agree with TRBD1. CDR1 is LNHDA, CDR2 SQIVND, per germline (reference sequence). V dropped 7 bases and J dropped 7; count of bases not matched to a gene: 12. CDR3 size: 15 residues. The CDR3 DNA sequence: TGTGCCAGTACCGCTGACAGGGGCCCAAAGCAGCCCCAGCATTTT. Amino acids: CASTADRGPKQPQHF.

The chain recombines TRBV3-1 (or the pseudogene TRBV3-2) with TRBJ1-6; TRBD1 aligns across 9 bases. V lost 8 bases to trimming and J lost 6 bases; unmatched junction nucleotides: 5. Germline CDR1 reads LGHDT; CDR2 reads YNNKEL (reference sequence). This CDR3 contains 14 residues. The CDR3: CASAQGQGNSPLHF. The CDR3 DNA reads TGTGCCAGCGCTCAGGGACAGGGTAATTCACCCCTCCACTTT.

This clone was counted a single time. The chain carries TRBV6-5 and TRBJ1-4; 7 positions match TRBD1. The CDR3 runs to 14 residues. Germline assignment: CDR1 MNHEY and CDR2 SVGAGI. The J segment lost 6 bases and the V segment lost 6 bases, leaving 7 bases of the junction unmatched. The CDR3 coding sequence is TGTGCCAGCAGAGACAGGGATCCCTATGAAAAACTGTTTTTT. It translates to CASRDRDPYEKLFF.

CDR3 amino acids: CASSLAAGERYNEQFF. In DNA form, the CDR3 reads TGCGCCAGCAGCTTGGCAGCGGGAGAGCGCTACAATGAGCAGTTCTTC. The chain couples TRBV5-1 to TRBJ2-1; 8 nucleotides match TRBD2. This CDR3 has 16 residues. With V trimmed by 0 bases and J by 3 bases, 5 bases remained unmatched. Germline values: CDR1 SGHRS, CDR2 YFSETQ. The full variable domain, rest sourced from reference TRBV5-1 and TRBJ2-1, is KAGVTQTPRYLIKTRGQQVTLSCSPISGHRSVSWYQQTPGQGLQFLFEYFSETQRNKGNFPGRFSGRQFSNSRSEMNVSTLELGDSALYLCASSLAAGERYNEQFFGPGTRLTVL.